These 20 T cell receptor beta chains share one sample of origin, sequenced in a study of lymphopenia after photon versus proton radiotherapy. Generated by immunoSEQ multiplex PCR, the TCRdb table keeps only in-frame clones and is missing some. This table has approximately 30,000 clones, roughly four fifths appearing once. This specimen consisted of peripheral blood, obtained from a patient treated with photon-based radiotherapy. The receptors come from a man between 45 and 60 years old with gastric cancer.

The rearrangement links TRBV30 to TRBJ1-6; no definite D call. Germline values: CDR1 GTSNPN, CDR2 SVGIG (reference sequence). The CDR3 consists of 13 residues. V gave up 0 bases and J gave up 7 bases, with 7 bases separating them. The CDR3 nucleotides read TGTGCCTGGAGTGTACTGCAGAATTCACCCCTCCACTTT. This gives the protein CAWSVLQNSPLHF.

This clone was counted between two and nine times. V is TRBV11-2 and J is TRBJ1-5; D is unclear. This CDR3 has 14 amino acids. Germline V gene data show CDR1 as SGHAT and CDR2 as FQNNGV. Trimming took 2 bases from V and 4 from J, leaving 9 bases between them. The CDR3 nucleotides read TGTGCCAGCAGCTTAATGGGCACAAATCAGCCCCAGCATTTT. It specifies CASSLMGTNQPQHF.

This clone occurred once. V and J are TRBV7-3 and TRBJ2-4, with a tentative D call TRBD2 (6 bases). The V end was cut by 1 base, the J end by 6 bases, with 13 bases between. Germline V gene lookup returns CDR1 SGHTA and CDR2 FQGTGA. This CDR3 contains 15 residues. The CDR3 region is CASSLIPGLVNIQYF. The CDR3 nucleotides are TGTGCCAGCAGCTTAATTCCGGGACTCGTAAACATTCAGTACTTC.

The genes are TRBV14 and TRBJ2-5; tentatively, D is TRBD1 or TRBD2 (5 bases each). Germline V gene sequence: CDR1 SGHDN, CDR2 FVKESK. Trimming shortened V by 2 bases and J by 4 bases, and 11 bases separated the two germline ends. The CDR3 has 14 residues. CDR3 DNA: TGTGCCAGCAGCCAACGGGTGAGGGGAGAGACCCAGTACTTC. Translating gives CASSQRVRGETQYF.

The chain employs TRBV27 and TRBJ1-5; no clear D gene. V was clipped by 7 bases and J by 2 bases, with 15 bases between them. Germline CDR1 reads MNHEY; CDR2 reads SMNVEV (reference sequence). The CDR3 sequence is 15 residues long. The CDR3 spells CASKMGSLRNQPQHF. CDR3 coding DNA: TGTGCCAGCAAAATGGGTTCCCTTCGCAATCAGCCCCAGCATTTT.

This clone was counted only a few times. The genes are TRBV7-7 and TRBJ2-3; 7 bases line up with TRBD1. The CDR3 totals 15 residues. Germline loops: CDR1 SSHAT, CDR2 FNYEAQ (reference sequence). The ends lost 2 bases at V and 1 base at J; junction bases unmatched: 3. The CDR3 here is CASSLTGARTDTQYF. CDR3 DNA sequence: TGTGCCAGCAGCTTAACAGGGGCCCGCACAGATACGCAGTATTTT.

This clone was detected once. The DNA of the CDR3 is TGTGCCAGCAGCCCGACAGGGAACACCGGGGAGCTGTTTTTT. Protein: CASSPTGNTGELFF. The V gene is TRBV9, the J gene TRBJ2-2; maybe TRBD1 (6 bases). The germline V gene encodes CDR1 SGDLS and CDR2 YYNGEE. This CDR3 spans 14 amino acids. V gave up 4 bases and J gave up 1 base, with 8 bases separating them.

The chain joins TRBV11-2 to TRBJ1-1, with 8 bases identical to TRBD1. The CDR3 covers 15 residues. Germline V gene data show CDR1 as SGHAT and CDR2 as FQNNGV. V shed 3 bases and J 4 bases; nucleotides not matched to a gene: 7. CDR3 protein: CASSFPRGRSTEAFF. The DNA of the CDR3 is TGTGCCAGCAGCTTTCCCAGGGGGCGGAGCACTGAAGCTTTCTTT. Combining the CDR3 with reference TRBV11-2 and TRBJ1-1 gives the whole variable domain EAGVAQSPRYKIIEKRQSVAFWCNPISGHATLYWYQQILGQGPKLLIQFQNNGVVDDSQLPKDRFSAERLKGVDSTLKIQPAKLEDSAVYLCASSFPRGRSTEAFFGQGTRLTVV.

The CDR3 loop reads CASSPGQGAFGYTF. For the CDR3, the DNA is TGTGCCAGCAGTCCGGGACAGGGGGCCTTTGGCTACACCTTC. This chain joins TRBV6-5 and TRBJ1-2; 12 positions match TRBD1. The CDR3 covers 14 residues. Looked up from germline, CDR1 is MNHEY and CDR2 is SVGAGI. V trimming: 5 bases; J trimming: 7 bases; junction bases outside the gene matches: 5.

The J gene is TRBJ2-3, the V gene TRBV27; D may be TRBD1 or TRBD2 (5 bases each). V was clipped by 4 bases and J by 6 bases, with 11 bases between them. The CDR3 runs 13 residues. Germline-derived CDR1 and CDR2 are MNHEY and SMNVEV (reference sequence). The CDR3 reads CASSWGRIDTQYF. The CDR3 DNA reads TGTGCCAGCAGTTGGGGACGGATTGATACGCAGTATTTT.

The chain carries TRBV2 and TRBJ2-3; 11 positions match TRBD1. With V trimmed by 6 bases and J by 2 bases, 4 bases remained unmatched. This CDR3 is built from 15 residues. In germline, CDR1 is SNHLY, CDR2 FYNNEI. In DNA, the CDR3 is TGTGCCAGCAGGAGGGACAGGGGGAACACAGATACGCAGTATTTT. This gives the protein CASRRDRGNTDTQYF. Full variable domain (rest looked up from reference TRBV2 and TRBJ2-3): EPEVTQTPSHQVTQMGQEVILRCVPISNHLYFYWYRQILGQKVEFLVSFYNNEISEKSEIFDDQFSVERPDGSNFTLKIRSTKLEDSAMYFCASRRDRGNTDTQYFGPGTRLTVL.

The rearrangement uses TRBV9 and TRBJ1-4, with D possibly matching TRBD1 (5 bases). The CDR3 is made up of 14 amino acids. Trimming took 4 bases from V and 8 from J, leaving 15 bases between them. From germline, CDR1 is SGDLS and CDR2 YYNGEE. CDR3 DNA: TGTGCCAGCAGCCCCCAAGGGAGGGACGAAAAACTGTTTTTT. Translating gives CASSPQGRDEKLFF.

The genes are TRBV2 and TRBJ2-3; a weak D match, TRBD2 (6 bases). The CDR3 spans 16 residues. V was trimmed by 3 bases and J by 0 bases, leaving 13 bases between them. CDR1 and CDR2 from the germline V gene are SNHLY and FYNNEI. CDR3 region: CASSDWGDSSTDTQYF. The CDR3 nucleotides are TGTGCCAGCAGTGATTGGGGGGACTCTAGCACAGATACGCAGTATTTT.

CDR3 DNA sequence: TGCGCCAGCAGCTATCAAGGGGGGGCTAACTATGGCTACACCTTC. It codes for CASSYQGGANYGYTF. The chain recombines TRBV5-1 with TRBJ1-2; possible D gene TRBD1, 6 bases. The ends were cut back, 3 bases at V and 0 bases at J, with 12 bases in the middle. In germline, CDR1 is SGHRS, CDR2 YFSETQ. This CDR3 region has 15 residues.

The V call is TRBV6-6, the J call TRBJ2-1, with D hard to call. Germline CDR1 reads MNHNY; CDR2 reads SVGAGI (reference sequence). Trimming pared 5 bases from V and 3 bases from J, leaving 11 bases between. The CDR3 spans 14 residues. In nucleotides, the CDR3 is TGTGCCAGCAGTCCTAGTGGTGACTACAATGAGCAGTTCTTC. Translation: CASSPSGDYNEQFF.

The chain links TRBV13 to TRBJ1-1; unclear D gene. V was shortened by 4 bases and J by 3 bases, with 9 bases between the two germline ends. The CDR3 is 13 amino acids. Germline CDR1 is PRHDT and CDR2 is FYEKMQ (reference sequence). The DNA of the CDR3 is TGTGCCAGCAGCTCTGGCCAGCACACTGAAGCTTTCTTT. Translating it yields CASSSGQHTEAFF. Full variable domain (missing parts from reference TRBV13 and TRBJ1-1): AAGVIQSPRHLIKEKRETATLKCYPIPRHDTVYWYQQGPGQDPQFLISFYEKMQSDKGSIPDRFSAQQFSDYHSELNMSSLELGDSALYFCASSSGQHTEAFFGQGTRLTVV.

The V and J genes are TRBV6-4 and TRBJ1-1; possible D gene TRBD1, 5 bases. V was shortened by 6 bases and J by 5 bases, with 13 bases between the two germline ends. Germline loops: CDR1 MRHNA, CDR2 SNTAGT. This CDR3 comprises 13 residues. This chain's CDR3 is CASRHRDGTEAFF. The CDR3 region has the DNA TGTGCCAGCAGACACCGGGACGGAACTGAAGCTTTCTTT.

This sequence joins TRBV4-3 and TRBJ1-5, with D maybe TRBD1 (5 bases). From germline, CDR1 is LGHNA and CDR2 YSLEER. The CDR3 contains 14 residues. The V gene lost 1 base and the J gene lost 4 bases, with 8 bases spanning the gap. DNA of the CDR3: TGCGCCAGCAGCCAAGGTTGGGGGAATCAGCCCCAGCATTTT. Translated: CASSQGWGNQPQHF.

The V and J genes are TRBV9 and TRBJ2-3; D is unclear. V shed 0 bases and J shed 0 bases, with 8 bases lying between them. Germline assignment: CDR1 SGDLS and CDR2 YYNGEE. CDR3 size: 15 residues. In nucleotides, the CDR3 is TGTGCCAGCAGCGTAGCCCATGGGAGCACAGATACGCAGTATTTT. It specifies CASSVAHGSTDTQYF.

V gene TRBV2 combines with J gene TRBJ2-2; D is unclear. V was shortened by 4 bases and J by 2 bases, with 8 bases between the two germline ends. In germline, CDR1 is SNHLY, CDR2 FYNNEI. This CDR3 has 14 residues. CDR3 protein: CASSGRSNTGELFF. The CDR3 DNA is TGTGCCAGCAGTGGACGTAGTAACACCGGGGAGCTGTTTTTT.